Listed here are 14 T cell receptor beta chains from one sample, sequenced in a study of CD8 T cells in ankylosing spondylitis. TCRdb reprocessed the 5' RACE reads via MiXCR and lists one record per CDR3 protein. The repertoire holds about 170,000 distinct CDR3 sequences, with 15% to 20% as singletons. Input material: blood, either unsorted or a sorted T cell fraction (not recorded which). Receptor source: a male donor with ankylosing spondylitis or in good health (not recorded which).

This clonotype was counted between two and nine times. The V and J genes are TRBV7-3 and TRBJ1-1; a possible D gene is TRBD1 (6 bases). V was trimmed by 4 bases and J by 5 bases, leaving 11 bases between them. Germline CDR1 reads SGHTA; CDR2 reads FQGTGA. The length of the CDR3 is 13 residues. The CDR3 DNA sequence: TGTGCCAGCAGCTCGGACAGCTTTACTGAAGCTTTCTTT. This sequence encodes CASSSDSFTEAFF.

The chain has TRBV7-8 and TRBJ1-2; maybe TRBD1 (6 bases). The CDR3 loop spans 16 amino acids. From germline, CDR1 is SGHVS and CDR2 FQNEAQ. V lost 0 bases and J lost 4, with 15 bases in between. Here the CDR3 reads CASSLARTGSGYGYTF. The CDR3 DNA is TGTGCCAGCAGCTTAGCGCGAACAGGGTCTGGCTATGGCTACACCTTC. Full variable domain (remainder filled in from reference TRBV7-8 and TRBJ1-2): GAGVSQSPRYKVAKRGQDVALRCDPISGHVSLFWYQQALGQGPEFLTYFQNEAQLDKSGLPSDRFFAERPEGSVSTLKIQRTQQEDSAVYLCASSLARTGSGYGYTFGSGTRLTVV.

The V gene is TRBV20-1, the J gene TRBJ1-1; 7 bases agree with TRBD1. V lost 3 bases to trimming and J lost 0 bases; unmatched junction nucleotides: 16. From germline, CDR1 is DFQATT and CDR2 SNEGSKA (reference sequence). The CDR3 loop spans 18 amino acids. The CDR3 reads CSASGGGRQGGMNTEAFF. CDR3 bases: TGCAGTGCTAGTGGGGGTGGGAGACAGGGCGGAATGAACACTGAAGCTTTCTTT.

The chain couples TRBV20-1 to TRBJ2-7; D is uncertain. V shed 2 bases and J shed 6 bases, with 20 bases lying between them. The CDR3 has 15 amino acids. The germline CDR1 and CDR2 sequences are DFQATT and SNEGSKA (reference sequence). CDR3 sequence (DNA): TGCAGTGCTAGACCCTCGGACGGATTAAACTCCGAGCAGTACTTC. Residues: CSARPSDGLNSEQYF.

V and J are TRBV5-4 and TRBJ2-2; D could derive from TRBD1 or TRBD2 (5 bases each). Germline CDR1 is SGHNT and CDR2 is YYREEE (reference sequence). This CDR3 is built from 16 residues. V dropped 0 bases and J dropped 5 bases, with 14 bases sitting between them. The CDR3 protein is CASSLVFGARTGELFF. DNA for the CDR3: TGTGCCAGCAGCTTGGTTTTCGGGGCAAGGACCGGGGAGCTGTTTTTT.

This clonotype has ten or more counts. The gene calls are TRBV5-6 and TRBJ2-3; tentatively, D is TRBD1 (5 bases). V lost 6 bases, J lost 3 bases, and 17 bases lay in between. CDR3 length: 15 residues. Looked up from germline, CDR1 is SGHDT and CDR2 is YYEEEE. The CDR3 loop reads CASKFQGLWTDTQYF. The DNA of the CDR3 is TGTGCCAGCAAGTTCCAGGGCCTGTGGACAGATACGCAGTATTTT.

CDR3 in DNA: TGTGCCAGCAGTCGCATGGGACTCCGAGACAATGAGCAGTTCTTC. Translated, it gives CASSRMGLRDNEQFF. This chain links TRBV28 with TRBJ2-1, with TRBD2 as a possible D gene (6 bases). Germline-derived CDR1 and CDR2 are MDHEN and SYDVKM. The CDR3 covers 15 residues. Trimming cost V 5 bases and J 5 bases, with 16 bases left between them.

This clonotype was seen ten or more times. This chain joins TRBV4-2 and TRBJ2-6; 10 nucleotides line up with TRBD2. V shed 6 bases, J shed 2 bases, and the junction held 7 bases outside the gene matches. Germline CDR1 and CDR2: LGHNA and YNFKEQ. The CDR3 spans 17 residues. The CDR3 is CASRTGLAGAGANVLTF. CDR3 sequence (DNA): TGTGCCAGCAGAACCGGGCTAGCGGGAGCTGGGGCCAACGTCCTGACTTTC.

With respect to this clonotype: Possible read error: a much larger clone is one base away. The rearrangement uses TRBV12-3 or TRBV12-4 and TRBJ2-3; D might be TRBD1 or TRBD2, each matching 6 bases. CDR3 size: 15 residues. CDR3 in amino acids: CASSFLTGRTDAQYF. The DNA of the CDR3 is TGTGCCAGCAGTTTCCTAACAGGGAGGACAGATGCGCAGTATTTT.

This clonotype was picked up many times. The CDR3 region has the DNA TGCGCCAGCCGGGACTTCGCGATGGAGACCCAGTACTTC. Translation gives CASRDFAMETQYF. This chain joins TRBV5-1 and TRBJ2-5; D might be TRBD2 (6 bases). V dropped 7 bases and J dropped 5 bases, with 15 bases sitting between them. This CDR3 comprises 13 residues. CDR1 SGHRS and CDR2 YFSETQ come from the germline V gene. The whole variable domain, remainder taken from reference TRBV5-1 and TRBJ2-5, is KAGVTQTPRYLIKTRGQQVTLSCSPISGHRSVSWYQQTPGQGLQFLFEYFSETQRNKGNFPGRFSGRQFSNSRSEMNVSTLELGDSALYLCASRDFAMETQYFGPGTRLLVL.

This clonotype was seen only a few times. The chain employs TRBV29-1 and TRBJ1-1; TRBD1 aligns across 8 bases. This CDR3 spans 17 amino acids. V was clipped by 7 bases and J by 2 bases; unmatched bases: 18. From germline, CDR1 is SQVTM and CDR2 ANQGSEA. The CDR3 loop reads CSATGSLTGDRNTEAFF. CDR3 coding DNA: TGCAGCGCGACTGGATCCTTGACAGGGGATCGAAACACTGAAGCTTTCTTT.

The genes are TRBV27 and TRBJ1-1; D is unresolved. Per germline, CDR1 MNHEY and CDR2 SMNVEV (reference sequence). The CDR3 runs 12 residues. Trimming removed 4 bases from V and 6 bases from J, with 9 bases in between. The CDR3 nucleotides read TGTGCCAGCAGTTCTAGGGTCGCTGAAGCTTTCTTT. The encoded protein is CASSSRVAEAFF.

This clonotype was recorded many times. Written as DNA, the CDR3 is TGTGCCAGCAGCTCGGGGGTATTCGGGGAGCTGTTTTTT. Translation: CASSSGVFGELFF. The V gene is TRBV7-8, the J gene TRBJ2-2, with D possibly matching TRBD2 (6 bases). CDR1 and CDR2 (germline): SGHVS, FQNEAQ. This CDR3 is built from 13 residues. V was cut by 4 bases and J by 7 bases, with 10 bases left in between.

This clonotype appeared many times. This chain uses TRBV7-3 with TRBJ1-2; D not certain. Germline CDR1 SGHTA, CDR2 FQGTGA. The germline V and J ends were trimmed by 1 base and 7 bases, with 10 bases remaining between them. The CDR3 has 13 amino acids. The DNA for the CDR3 is TGTGCCAGCAGCTTAAGCCCCGAAGGTGGCTACACCTTC. Protein: CASSLSPEGGYTF.